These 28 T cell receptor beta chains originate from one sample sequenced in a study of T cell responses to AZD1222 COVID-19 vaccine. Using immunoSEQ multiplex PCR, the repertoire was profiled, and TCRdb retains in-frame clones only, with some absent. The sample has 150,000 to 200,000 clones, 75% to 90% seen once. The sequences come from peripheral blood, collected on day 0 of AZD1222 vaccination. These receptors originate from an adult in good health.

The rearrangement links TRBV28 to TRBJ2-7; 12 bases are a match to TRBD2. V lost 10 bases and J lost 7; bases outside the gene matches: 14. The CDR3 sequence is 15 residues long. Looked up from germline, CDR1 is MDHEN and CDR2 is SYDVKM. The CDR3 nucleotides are TGTGCCATCAGACCAGCGACTAGCGGGAGTAAAGAGCAGTACTTC. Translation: CAIRPATSGSKEQYF.

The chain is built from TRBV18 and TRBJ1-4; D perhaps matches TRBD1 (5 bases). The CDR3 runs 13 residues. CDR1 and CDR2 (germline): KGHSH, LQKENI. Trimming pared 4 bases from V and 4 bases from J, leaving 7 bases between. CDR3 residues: CASSQGLNEKLFF. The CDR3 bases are TGTGCCAGCTCACAGGGGCTTAATGAAAAACTGTTTTTT.

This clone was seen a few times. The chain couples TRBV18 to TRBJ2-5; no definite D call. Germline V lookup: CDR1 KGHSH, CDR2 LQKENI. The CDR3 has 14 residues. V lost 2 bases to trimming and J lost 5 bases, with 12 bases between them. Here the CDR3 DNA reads TGTGCCAGCTCACCATGGCTAAACGGGGAGACCCAGTACTTC. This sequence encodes CASSPWLNGETQYF.

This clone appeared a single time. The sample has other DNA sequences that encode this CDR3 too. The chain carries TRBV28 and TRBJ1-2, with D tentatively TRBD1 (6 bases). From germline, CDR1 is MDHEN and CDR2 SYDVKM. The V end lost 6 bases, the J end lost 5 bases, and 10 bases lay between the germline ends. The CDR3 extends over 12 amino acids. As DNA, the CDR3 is TGTGCCAGCAGCTTAGGACAGTATGGCTACACCTTC. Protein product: CASSLGQYGYTF.

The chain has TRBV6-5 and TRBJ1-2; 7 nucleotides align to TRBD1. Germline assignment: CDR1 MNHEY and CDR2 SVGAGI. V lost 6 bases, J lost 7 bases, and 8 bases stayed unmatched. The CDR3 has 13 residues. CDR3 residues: CASSPGQAIGYTF. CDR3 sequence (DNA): TGTGCCAGCAGCCCCGGACAGGCCATTGGCTACACCTTC.

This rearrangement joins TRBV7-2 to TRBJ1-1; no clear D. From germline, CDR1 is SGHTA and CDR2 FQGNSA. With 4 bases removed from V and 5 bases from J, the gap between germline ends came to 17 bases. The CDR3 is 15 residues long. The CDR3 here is CASSSEPFKMTEAFF. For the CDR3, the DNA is TGTGCCAGCAGCTCCGAACCTTTTAAGATGACTGAAGCTTTCTTT.

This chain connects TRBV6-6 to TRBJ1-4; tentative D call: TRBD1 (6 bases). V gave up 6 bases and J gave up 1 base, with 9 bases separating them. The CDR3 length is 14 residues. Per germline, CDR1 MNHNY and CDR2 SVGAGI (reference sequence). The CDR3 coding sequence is TGTGCCAGCAGGGGAGGGGGAACTAATGAAAAACTGTTTTTT. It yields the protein CASRGGGTNEKLFF.

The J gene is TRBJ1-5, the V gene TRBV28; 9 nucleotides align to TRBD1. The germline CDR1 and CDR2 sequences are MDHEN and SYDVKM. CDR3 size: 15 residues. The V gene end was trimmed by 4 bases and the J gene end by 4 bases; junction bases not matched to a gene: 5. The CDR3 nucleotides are TGTGCCAGCAGTTGGGGGACAGGGCTTAATCAGCCCCAGCATTTT. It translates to CASSWGTGLNQPQHF.

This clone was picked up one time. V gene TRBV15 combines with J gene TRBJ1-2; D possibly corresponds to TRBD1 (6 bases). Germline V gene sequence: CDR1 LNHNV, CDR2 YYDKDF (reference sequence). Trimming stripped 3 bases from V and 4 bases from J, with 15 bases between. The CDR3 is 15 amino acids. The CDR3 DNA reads TGTGCCACCAGCAGGAGACAGGCCTACTCCTATGGCTACACCTTC. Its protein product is CATSRRQAYSYGYTF.

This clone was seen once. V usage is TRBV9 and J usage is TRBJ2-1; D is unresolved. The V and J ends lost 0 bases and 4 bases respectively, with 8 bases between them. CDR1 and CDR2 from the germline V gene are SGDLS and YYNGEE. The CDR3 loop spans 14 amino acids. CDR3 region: CASSVDPLYNEQFF. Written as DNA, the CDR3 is TGTGCCAGCAGCGTAGACCCTCTTTACAATGAGCAGTTCTTC. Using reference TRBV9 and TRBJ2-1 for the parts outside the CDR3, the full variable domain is DSGVTQTPKHLITATGQRVTLRCSPRSGDLSVYWYQQSLDQGLQFLIQYYNGEERAKGNILERFSAQQFPDLHSELNLSSLELGDSALYFCASSVDPLYNEQFFGPGTRLTVL.

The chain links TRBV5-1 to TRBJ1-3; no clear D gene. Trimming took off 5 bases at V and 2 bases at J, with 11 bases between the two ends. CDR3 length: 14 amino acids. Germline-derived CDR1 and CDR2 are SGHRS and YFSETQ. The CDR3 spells CASSLDSTGNTIYF. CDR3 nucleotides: TGCGCCAGCAGTTTAGACTCGACTGGAAACACCATATATTTT.

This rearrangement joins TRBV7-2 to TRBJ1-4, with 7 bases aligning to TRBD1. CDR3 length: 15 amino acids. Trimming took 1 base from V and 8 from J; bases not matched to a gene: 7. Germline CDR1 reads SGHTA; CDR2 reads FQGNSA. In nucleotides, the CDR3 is TGTGCCAGCAGCTTAGAGGGGGCATCGAGAGAAAAACTGTTTTTT. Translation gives CASSLEGASREKLFF.

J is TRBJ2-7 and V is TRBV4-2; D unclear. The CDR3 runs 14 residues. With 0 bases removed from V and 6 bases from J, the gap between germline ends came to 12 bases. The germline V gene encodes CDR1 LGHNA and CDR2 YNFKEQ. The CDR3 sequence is CASSQDSQVREQYF. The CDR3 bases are TGTGCCAGCAGCCAAGATTCGCAGGTTCGCGAGCAGTACTTC.

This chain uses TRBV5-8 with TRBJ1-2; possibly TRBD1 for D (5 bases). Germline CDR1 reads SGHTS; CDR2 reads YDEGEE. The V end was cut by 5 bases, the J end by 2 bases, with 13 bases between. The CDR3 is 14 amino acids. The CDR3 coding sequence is TGTGCCAGCAGTGCCCCGGGGGAGAACTATGGCTACACCTTC. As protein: CASSAPGENYGYTF. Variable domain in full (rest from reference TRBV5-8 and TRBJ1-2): EAGVTQSPTHLIKTRGQQATLRCSPISGHTSVYWYQQALGLGLQFLLWYDEGEERNRGNFPPRFSGRQFPNYSSELNVNALELEDSALYLCASSAPGENYGYTFGSGTRLTVV.

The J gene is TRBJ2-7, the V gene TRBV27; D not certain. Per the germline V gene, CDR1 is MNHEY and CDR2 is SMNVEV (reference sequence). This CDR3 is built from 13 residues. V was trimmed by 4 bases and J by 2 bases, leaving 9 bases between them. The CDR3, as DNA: TGTGCCAGCAGTTCGAAGCAGACCTACGAGCAGTACTTC. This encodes CASSSKQTYEQYF.

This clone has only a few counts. The CDR3 nucleotides read TGTGCCAGTAGTACCCTCTTCCCGGGTCGAGGCTATGGCTACACCTTC. It translates to CASSTLFPGRGYGYTF. The chain has TRBV19 and TRBJ1-2; D unresolved. The CDR3 runs to 16 residues. V was trimmed by 4 bases and J by 4 bases, leaving 19 bases between them. Germline loops: CDR1 LNHDA, CDR2 SQIVND (reference sequence).

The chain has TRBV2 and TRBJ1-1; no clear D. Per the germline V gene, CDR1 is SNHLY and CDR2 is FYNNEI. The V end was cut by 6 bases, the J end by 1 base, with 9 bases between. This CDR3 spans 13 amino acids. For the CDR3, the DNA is TGTGCCAGCAGGGGTCACGGGAACACTGAAGCTTTCTTT. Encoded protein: CASRGHGNTEAFF.

CDR3 residues: CASSLGRGWGNQPQHF. The CDR3 DNA reads TGTGCCAGCAGTTTGGGCCGAGGATGGGGCAATCAGCCCCAGCATTTT. This chain uses TRBV28 with TRBJ1-5; D is unresolved. Looked up from germline, CDR1 is MDHEN and CDR2 is SYDVKM. V shed 3 bases and J shed 2 bases, with 14 bases lying between them. This CDR3 is built from 16 residues.

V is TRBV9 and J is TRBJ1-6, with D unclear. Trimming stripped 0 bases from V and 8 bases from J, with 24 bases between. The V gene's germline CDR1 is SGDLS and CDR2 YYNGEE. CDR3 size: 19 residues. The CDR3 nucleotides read TGTGCCAGCAGCGTAGACCCCGAGGCGGGCGGGTTATTGGATTCACCCCTCCACTTT. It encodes CASSVDPEAGGLLDSPLHF.

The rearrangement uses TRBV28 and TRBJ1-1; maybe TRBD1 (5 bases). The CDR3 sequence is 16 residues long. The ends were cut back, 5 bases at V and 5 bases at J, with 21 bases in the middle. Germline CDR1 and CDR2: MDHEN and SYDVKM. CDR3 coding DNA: TGTGCCAGCAGTCTCCCCCCCGGGGGGGGAGGGACTGAAGCTTTCTTT. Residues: CASSLPPGGGGTEAFF.

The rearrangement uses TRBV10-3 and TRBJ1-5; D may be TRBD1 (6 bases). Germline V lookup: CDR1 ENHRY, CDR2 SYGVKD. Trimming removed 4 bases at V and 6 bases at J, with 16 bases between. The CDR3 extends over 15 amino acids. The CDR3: CAISAAGEVGQPQHF. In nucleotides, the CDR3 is TGTGCCATCAGTGCGGCAGGGGAGGTAGGTCAGCCCCAGCATTTT.

CDR3 sequence reads: CASSFRDRGAEAFF. The CDR3 DNA is TGCGCCAGCAGCTTCCGGGACAGAGGGGCTGAAGCTTTCTTT. The chain combines TRBV5-1 with TRBJ1-1, with 7 bases that match TRBD1. Germline lookup yields CDR1 SGHRS and CDR2 YFSETQ. J lost 6 bases, V lost 2 bases, and 7 bases had no gene match. The CDR3 runs to 14 residues.

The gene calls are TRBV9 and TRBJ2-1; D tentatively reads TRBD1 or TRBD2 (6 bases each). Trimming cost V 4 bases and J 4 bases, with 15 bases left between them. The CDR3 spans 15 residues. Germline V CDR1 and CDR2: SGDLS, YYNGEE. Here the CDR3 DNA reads TGTGCCAGCAGCCCTGGGGGGCCGGTGTACAATGAGCAGTTCTTC. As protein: CASSPGGPVYNEQFF. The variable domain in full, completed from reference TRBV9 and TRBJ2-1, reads DSGVTQTPKHLITATGQRVTLRCSPRSGDLSVYWYQQSLDQGLQFLIQYYNGEERAKGNILERFSAQQFPDLHSELNLSSLELGDSALYFCASSPGGPVYNEQFFGPGTRLTVL.

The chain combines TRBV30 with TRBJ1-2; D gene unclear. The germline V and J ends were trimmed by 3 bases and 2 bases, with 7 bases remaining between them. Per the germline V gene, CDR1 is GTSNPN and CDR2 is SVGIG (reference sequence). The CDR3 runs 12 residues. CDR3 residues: CAWRILNYGYTF. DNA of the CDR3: TGTGCCTGGAGGATCCTGAACTATGGCTACACCTTC. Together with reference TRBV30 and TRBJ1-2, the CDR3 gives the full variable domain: SQTIHQWPATLVQPVGSPLSLECTVEGTSNPNLYWYRQAAGRGLQLLFYSVGIGQISSEVPQNLSASRPQDRQFILSSKKLLLSDSGFYLCAWRILNYGYTFGSGTRLTVV.

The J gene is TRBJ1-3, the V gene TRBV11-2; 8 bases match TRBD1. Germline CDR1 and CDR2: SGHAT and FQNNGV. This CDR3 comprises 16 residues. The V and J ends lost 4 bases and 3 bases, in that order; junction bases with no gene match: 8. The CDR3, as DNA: TGTGCCAGCAGCTCGGTCCAGGGGGCGAGTGGAAACACCATATATTTT. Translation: CASSSVQGASGNTIYF.

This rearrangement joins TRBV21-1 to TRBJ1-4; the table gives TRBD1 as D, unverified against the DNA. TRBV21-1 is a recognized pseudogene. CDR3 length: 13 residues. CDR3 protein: CASSKGFRKKLFF. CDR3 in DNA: TGTGCCAGCAGCAAGGGCTTCCGGAAAAAACTGTTTTTT.

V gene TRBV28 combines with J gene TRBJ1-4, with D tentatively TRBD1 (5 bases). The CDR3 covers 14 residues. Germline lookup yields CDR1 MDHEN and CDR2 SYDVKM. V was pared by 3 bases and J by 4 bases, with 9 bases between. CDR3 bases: TGTGCCAGCAGTTTTGGGGCCGTTAATGAAAAACTGTTTTTT. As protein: CASSFGAVNEKLFF. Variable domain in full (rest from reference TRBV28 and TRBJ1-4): DVKVTQSSRYLVKRTGEKVFLECVQDMDHENMFWYRQDPGLGLRLIYFSYDVKMKEKGDIPEGYSVSREKKERFSLILESASTNQTSMYLCASSFGAVNEKLFFGSGTQLSVL.

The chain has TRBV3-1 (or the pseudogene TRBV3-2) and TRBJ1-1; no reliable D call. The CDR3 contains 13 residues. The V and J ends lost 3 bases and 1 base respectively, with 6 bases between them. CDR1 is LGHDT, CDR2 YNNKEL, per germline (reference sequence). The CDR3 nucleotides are TGTGCCAGCAGCCATCGGGGGAACACTGAAGCTTTCTTT. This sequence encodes CASSHRGNTEAFF.